This TCR beta chain was profiled in a study of radiotherapy plus CTLA-4 blockade in lung cancer. At the level of the study: An objective response was seen in about a sixth of patients, and disease control in 30% to 35%. Overall study findings and caveats: Early clonal dynamics of blood T cells, together with interferon-beta, were reported as the best response predictor. Peripheral blood showed expansion of tumor-derived TCR clones after radiotherapy and ipilimumab.

CTLA-4 blockade using ipilimumab, together with focal radiation, was received by patients with chemo-refractory metastatic non-small-cell lung cancer. A word on this clone: Its matching antigen is unknown.

Libraries were prepared by immunoSEQ multiplex PCR; TCRdb keeps only in-frame clonotypes and omits some of them. Here the sample spans 75,000 to 100,000 clones, around 88% being singletons. The V end lost 0 bases, the J end lost 3 bases, and 7 bases lay between the germline ends. Germline V lookup: CDR1 SGDLS, CDR2 YYNGEE. The CDR3 length is 15 residues. The V call is TRBV9, the J call TRBJ2-6; D gene ambiguous. The receptor was derived from a human donor with non-small cell lung cancer that progressed on radiotherapy plus ipilimumab. Sequencing used peripheral blood, obtained from a patient treated with radiotherapy plus ipilimumab. CDR3 loop: CASSVGGGGANVLTF. The CDR3 DNA reads TGTGCCAGCAGCGTAGGTGGTGGTGGGGCCAACGTCCTGACTTTC.